The rows below give T cell receptor beta chains drawn from one sample of a study of CD8 T cell repertoires and HIV-1 epitope variants. Clones were read by immunoSEQ multiplex PCR, and TCRdb kept only the in-frame ones, dropping some. This sample carries roughly 5,400 clones, over 60% of them seen once, and the ten largest clones take less than 40%. Their cognate antigens are unknown. Input material: cultured CD8+ T cells derived from PBMCs. Receptors were obtained from a male donor with HIV. Both conserved end residues are part of each CDR3. Fields, in order: J gene, D gene, V gene, clone size, CDR3 DNA, CDR3 protein. A D gene is named only where the DNA matches it firmly. Clone size appears in some rows only: once, few, many, or a class for an expanded clone.

>TRBJ2-7|.|TRBV19|medium-sized
TGTGCCAGTAGTATAGCCCTCGGAGGGTCCTACGAGCAGTACTTC
CASSIALGGSYEQYF
>TRBJ1-4|.|TRBV30|.
TGTGCCTGTTCTACCTTTGGGCCGCTACCGGGACCCTTGGGAAAACTGTTTTTT
CACSTFGPLPGPLGKLFF
>TRBJ2-1|TRBD2|TRBV29-1|.
TGCAGCGTTGACGGGACTAGCGGGCCTAACTCCTACAATGAGCAGTTCTTC
CSVDGTSGPNSYNEQFF
>TRBJ2-1|.|TRBV20-1|.
TGCAGTGCTTTGGACCGGGACGCCCAGTTCTTC
CSALDRDAQFF
>TRBJ1-4|.|TRBV4-3|few
TGCGCCAGCAGCCAAGATGGAGGGGAAGAAGAAAAACTGTTTTTT
CASSQDGGEEEKLFF
>TRBJ1-1|.|TRBV28|.
TGTGCCAGCAGTTTATTGGTCACGAACACTGAAGCTTTCTTT
CASSLLVTNTEAFF
>TRBJ2-3|TRBD2|TRBV29-1|.
TGCAGCGTTGAACCAGCGGGGCGTACAGATACGCAGTATTTT
CSVEPAGRTDTQYF
>TRBJ2-3|TRBD1|TRBV7-8|.
TGTGCCAGCAGCCCGCAGACAGGGGTACGCACAGATACGCAGTATTTT
CASSPQTGVRTDTQYF
>TRBJ2-3|TRBD2|TRBV27|.
TGTGCCAGCAGTATCGGGACTACCGCAGATACGCAGTATTTT
CASSIGTTADTQYF
>TRBJ2-7|TRBD2|TRBV16|few
TGTGCCAGCAGCCCGGGGGGGGACTACGAGCAGTACTTC
CASSPGGDYEQYF
>TRBJ1-2|TRBD1|TRBV5-4|.
TGTGCCAGCAGCTTGGAACAGGGGGCAGGCTATGGCTACACCTTC
CASSLEQGAGYGYTF
>TRBJ1-2|.|TRBV10-3|few
TGTGCCATCAGCAACTCGTCCTATGGCTACACCTTC
CAISNSSYGYTF
>TRBJ1-5|.|TRBV4-2|.
TGTGCCAGCAGCCAAGAAGGGGAAACCAATCAGCCCCAGCATTTT
CASSQEGETNQPQHF
>TRBJ1-1|.|TRBV2|.
TGTGCCAGCAACCCGAACACTGAAGCTTTCTTT
CASNPNTEAFF
>TRBJ1-1|TRBD1|TRBV5-5|.
TGTGCCAGCCAACGAATGACAGGGGGAATGAACACTGAAGCTTTCTTT
CASQRMTGGMNTEAFF
>TRBJ2-3|TRBD2|TRBV6-4|few
TGTGCCAGCAGTGACTCAACTAGCGGGGGGGCAGATACGCAGTATTTT
CASSDSTSGGADTQYF
>TRBJ2-5|.|TRBV7-9|.
TGTGCCAGCAGCTCGACCCAGGGTTTAGAGACCCAGTACTTC
CASSSTQGLETQYF
>TRBJ2-7|TRBD1|TRBV4-3|.
TGCGCCAGCAGCCCAAAAGGACAGGGGGACGAGCAGTACTTC
CASSPKGQGDEQYF
>TRBJ2-3|TRBD2|TRBV29-1|.
TGCAGCGTTGCGGGGGGAGTAGGCACAGATACGCAGTATTTT
CSVAGGVGTDTQYF
>TRBJ1-1|.|TRBV21-1|few
TGTGCCAGCAGTAGAGGCACTGAAGCTTTCTTT
CASSRGTEAFF
>TRBJ2-7|TRBD1|TRBV2|.
TGTGCCAGCAGTAAGGGGACAGCCTCCGTCGACGAGCAGTACTTC
CASSKGTASVDEQYF
>TRBJ2-7|.|TRBV28|.
TGTGCCAGCAGCTTTGACAGTCCGGAGCAGTACTTC
CASSFDSPEQYF
>TRBJ1-2|TRBD1|TRBV30|few
TGTGCCTGGAGTGCGGGACAGAACTATGGCTACACCTTC
CAWSAGQNYGYTF
>TRBJ2-1|.|TRBV11-2|.
TGTGCCAGCAGCTCCTCGGGTCTCGGAGATGAGCAGTTCTTC
CASSSSGLGDEQFF
>TRBJ1-1|.|TRBV6-1|few
TGTGCCAGCAGTTCCATGGGGACCGGGAGCACTGAAGCTTTCTTT
CASSSMGTGSTEAFF
>TRBJ2-7|.|TRBV19|few
TGTGCCAGTAGTGTGGGAGCTCTCTACGAGCAGTACTTC
CASSVGALYEQYF